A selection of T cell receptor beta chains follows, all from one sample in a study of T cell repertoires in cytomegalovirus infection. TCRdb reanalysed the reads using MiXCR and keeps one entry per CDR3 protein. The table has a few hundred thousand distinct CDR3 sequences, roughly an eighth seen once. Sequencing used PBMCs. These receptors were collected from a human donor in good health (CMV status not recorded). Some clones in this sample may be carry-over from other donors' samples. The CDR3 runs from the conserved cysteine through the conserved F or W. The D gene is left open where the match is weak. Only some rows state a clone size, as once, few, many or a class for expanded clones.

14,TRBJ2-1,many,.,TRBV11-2,TGTGCCAGCAGCTTAAGGTCTTCCTACAATGAGCAGTTCTTC,CASSLRSSYNEQFF
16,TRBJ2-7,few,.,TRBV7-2,TGTGCCAGCAGCTTATTAGCTAGTGTGATTGTCGGAGGGCAGTACTTC,CASSLLASVIVGGQYF
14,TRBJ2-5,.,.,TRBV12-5,TGTGCTAGTGGCCTGGGATGGAAAAAAGAGACCCAGTACTTC,CASGLGWKKETQYF
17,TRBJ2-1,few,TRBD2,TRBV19,TGTGCCAGTAGTATAATTAGCGGGAGGTCATCCTACAATGAGCAGTTCTTC,CASSIISGRSSYNEQFF
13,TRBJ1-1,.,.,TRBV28,TGTGCCAGCAGTTCGACGCGCCCCGGGTCGGCTTTCTTT,CASSSTRPGSAFF
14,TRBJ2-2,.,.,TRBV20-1,TGCAGTGCTAGAGATATTCCCGGAGGGGGGGAGCTGTTTTTT,CSARDIPGGGELFF
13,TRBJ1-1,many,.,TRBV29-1,TGCAGCGCCCGAAAAACCATGAACACTGAAGCTTTCTTT,CSARKTMNTEAFF
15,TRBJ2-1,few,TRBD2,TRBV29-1,TGCAGCGTTGATAGACTAGCGGGAGGGTACAATGAGCAGTTCTTC,CSVDRLAGGYNEQFF
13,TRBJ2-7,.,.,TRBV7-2,TGTGCCAGCAGCCCTTTGGGCAACGGCGAGCAGTACTTC,CASSPLGNGEQYF
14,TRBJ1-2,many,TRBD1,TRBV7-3,TGTGCCAGCAGCTTAAATTGGCAGGGGGATGGCTACACCTTC,CASSLNWQGDGYTF
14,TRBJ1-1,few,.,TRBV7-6,TGTGCCAGCAGCTTGTTCGCAACTAACACTGAAGCTTTCTTT,CASSLFATNTEAFF
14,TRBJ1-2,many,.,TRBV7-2,TGTGCCAGCAGCTCCGTCGGTGCGGGACGGGGCTACACCTTC,CASSSVGAGRGYTF
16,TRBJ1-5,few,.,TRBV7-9,TGTGCCAGCAGCTTAGTTGCGGGGAGCGGCAATCAGCCCCAGCATTTT,CASSLVAGSGNQPQHF
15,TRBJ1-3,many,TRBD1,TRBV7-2,TGTGCCAGCAGCTTAGACAGGGGGCTCGGAAACACCATATATTTT,CASSLDRGLGNTIYF
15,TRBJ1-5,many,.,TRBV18,TGTGCCAGCTCACCAAACGGAAATAGCAATCAGCCCCAGCATTTT,CASSPNGNSNQPQHF
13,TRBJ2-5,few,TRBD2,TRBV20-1,TGCAGTGCTAGGTGGGAGGGACAAGAGACCCAGTACTTC,CSARWEGQETQYF
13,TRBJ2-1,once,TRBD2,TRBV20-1,TGCAGTGCTAGGAGCGGGAGGTTCCATGGGCAGTTCTTC,CSARSGRFHGQFF
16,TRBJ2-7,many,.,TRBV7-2,TGTGCCAGCAGCTTATCCCACAGTCGACGGGCCTACGAGCAGTACTTC,CASSLSHSRRAYEQYF
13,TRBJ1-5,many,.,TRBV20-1,TGCAGTGCTTCTTCAGGGGGCAATCAGCCCCAGCATTTT,CSASSGGNQPQHF
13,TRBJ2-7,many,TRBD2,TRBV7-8,TGTGCCAGCAGCTTCGGGACTAGCCGCGAGCAGTACTTC,CASSFGTSREQYF